This T cell receptor beta chain was recorded in a study of Ad26.COV2.S vaccination and SARS-CoV-2 variants. Treatment described: some 20 received Ad26.COV2.S at low or high dose, single or two shots; 5 received placebo; per-sample allocation not given. The investigators took samples on day 63 after the first vaccine or placebo injection. V dropped 1 base and J dropped 8; count of bases not matched to a gene: 7. CDR1 is MRHNA and CDR2 is SNTAGT in the germline V gene. CDR3 length equals 15 residues. Using immunoSEQ multiplex PCR, the repertoire was profiled, and TCRdb retains in-frame clones only, with some absent. The table has around 380,000 clones, 88% seen once.

The starting material was peripheral blood, obtained in a trial of Ad26.COV2.S vaccine versus placebo. This sequence joins TRBV6-4 and TRBJ2-1, with 8 nucleotides matching TRBD2. The receptor comes from a person aged 18-60 years who received the Ad26.COV2.S COVID-19 vaccine or a placebo. CDR3 amino acids: CASSDFAGGLDEQFF. Written as DNA, the CDR3 is TGTGCCAGCAGTGACTTTGCGGGGGGCCTGGATGAGCAGTTCTTC.